Listed below are T cell receptor beta chains from one sample, sequenced in a study of technical replicates of blood from several donors. Sequenced by immunoSEQ multiplex PCR; TCRdb stores in-frame clones only, minus some. The sample lists around 67,000 clones, nearly 97% occurring once. The sequencing input was T cells isolated from PBMCs. Receptors were obtained from a human donor in good health. CDR3s include the opening cysteine and the closing phenylalanine or tryptophan. A D gene is named only where the DNA matches it firmly. A clone size is listed for some rows: how often the clone was seen (once, few, many), or a class if it is expanded.

.	TRBV9	14	TRBJ1-1	.	CASSTDQGSTEAFF	TGTGCCAGCAGCACCGACCAGGGGTCCACTGAAGCTTTCTTT
TRBD2	TRBV6-5	13	TRBJ2-3	.	CASLLAGTDTQYF	TGTGCCAGCTTACTAGCGGGCACAGATACGCAGTATTTT
.	TRBV4-1	13	TRBJ2-3	.	CASSQDFTTEQYF	TGCGCCAGCAGCCAAGACTTCACTACCGAGCAGTATTTT
TRBD1	TRBV29-1	14	TRBJ2-7	.	CSVEDEGAPYEQYF	TGCAGCGTTGAAGATGAGGGGGCCCCCTACGAGCAGTACTTC
.	TRBV6-6	15	TRBJ2-7	.	CASSPTGEDFHEQYF	TGTGCCAGCAGCCCTACAGGGGAGGATTTCCACGAGCAGTACTTC
TRBD1	TRBV6-5	13	TRBJ1-1	.	CASRSGTGTEAFF	TGTGCCAGCAGATCCGGGACAGGCACTGAAGCTTTCTTT
.	TRBV2	15	TRBJ2-3	.	CASSKRAQGEDTQYF	TGTGCCAGCAGTAAGAGAGCACAGGGAGAAGATACGCAGTATTTT
TRBD2	TRBV11-2	17	TRBJ2-7	.	CASTRGTSGRGMYEQYF	TGTGCCAGCACCAGGGGGACTAGCGGGAGGGGAATGTACGAGCAGTACTTC
TRBD2	TRBV9	12	TRBJ2-2	.	CASSPQWGGLFF	TGTGCCAGCAGCCCACAATGGGGGGGTTTGTTTTTT
.	TRBV6-5	13	TRBJ1-2	.	CASSYGGLDGYTF	TGTGCCAGCAGTTACGGGGGCCTGGATGGCTACACCTTC
TRBD2	TRBV7-3	15	TRBJ2-6	.	CASSPGGSGANVLTF	TGTGCCAGCAGCCCGGGGGGCTCTGGGGCCAACGTCCTGACTTTC
TRBD2	TRBV6-4	15	TRBJ2-3	.	CASSRGLADTDTQYF	TGTGCCAGCAGCCGGGGACTAGCGGACACAGATACGCAGTATTTT
TRBD1	TRBV7-6	18	TRBJ2-2	.	CASSSSRGLFENTGELFF	TGTGCCAGCAGCTCCTCCAGGGGGCTCTTCGAGAACACCGGGGAGCTGTTTTTT
.	TRBV27	12	TRBJ2-5	.	CASSPVVGTQYF	TGTGCCAGCAGCCCCGTAGTTGGGACCCAGTACTTC
TRBD1	TRBV6-6	16	TRBJ2-1	.	CASSYSVGQGRNEQFF	TGTGCCAGCAGTTACTCAGTCGGACAGGGAAGGAATGAGCAGTTCTTC
.	TRBV11-2	11	TRBJ1-1	.	CASSPFAEAFF	TGTGCCAGCAGCCCATTCGCTGAAGCTTTTTTT
TRBD2	TRBV10-3	14	TRBJ2-7	.	CAITGGGKGYEQYF	TGTGCCATCACGGGGGGGGGTAAGGGCTACGAGCAGTACTTC
.	TRBV10-3	16	TRBJ1-5	.	CAIRTGEGGMNQPQHF	TGTGCCATCAGGACAGGTGAGGGTGGGATGAATCAGCCCCAGCATTTT
TRBD1	TRBV6-1	17	TRBJ1-5	.	CASSGSLGQYSNQPQHF	TGTGCCAGCAGTGGATCGTTGGGACAGTATAGCAATCAGCCCCAGCATTTT
.	TRBV6-1	11	TRBJ1-5	.	CAGGGNQPQHF	TGTGCCGGCGGGGGCAATCAGCCCCAGCATTTT
TRBD2	TRBV28	15	TRBJ2-3	.	CASSVLAGGVDTQYF	TGTGCCAGCAGTGTACTAGCGGGGGGAGTGGATACGCAGTATTTT
.	TRBV6-1	13	TRBJ1-2	once	CASSRQPRLGYTF	TGTGCCAGCAGTAGGCAGCCCAGGCTCGGCTACACCTTC
.	TRBV4-1	16	TRBJ1-1	.	CASSHVRSRRDTEAFF	TGCGCCAGCAGCCACGTTAGGAGTAGACGGGACACTGAAGCTTTCTTT
.	TRBV5-1	12	TRBJ1-2	.	CASSRGVYGYTF	TGCGCCAGCAGTCGGGGGGTTTATGGCTACACCTTC
TRBD2	TRBV25-1	13	TRBJ2-7	once	CASRERDHYEQYF	TGTGCCAGCAGAGAGCGGGACCACTACGAGCAGTACTTC
TRBD2	TRBV7-2	18	TRBJ2-1	once	CASSLRGGLAGLYNEQFF	TGTGCCAGCAGCTTAAGGGGCGGACTAGCGGGACTCTACAATGAGCAGTTCTTC
.	TRBV11-2	13	TRBJ2-5	.	CASSLVGRRTQYF	TGTGCCAGCAGCTTAGTCGGTCGTCGGACCCAGTACTTC
TRBD1	TRBV14	17	TRBJ1-2	.	CASSPLGQVTGVSGYTF	TGTGCCAGCAGCCCCTTGGGACAGGTAACAGGAGTGAGTGGCTACACCTTC
.	TRBV6-1	15	TRBJ2-3	.	CASSEEEAPPDTQYF	TGTGCCAGCAGTGAAGAGGAGGCGCCACCAGATACGCAGTATTTT